This T cell receptor (beta chain) derives from a study of radiation and T cells in renal cell carcinoma. Treatment in this sample: treatment-naive control, cytoreductive nephrectomy. Controls included a handful of female and 10 or so male donors, resected 2011 to 2014. CDR3 length: 14 residues. Deletions cut 4 bases from V and 5 bases from J, with 12 bases between. Germline V CDR1 and CDR2: MNHNS, SASEGT. In regard to this clone: Its antigen is not identified.

Here immunoSEQ multiplex PCR was the method, and the copy in TCRdb shows in-frame clones only, minus some. The data show around 16,000 clones, 45% to 70% seen once. Study-level findings and limits: Sampling covered only 0.95 to 1 g of each tumor. Irradiated tumors held more dominant CDR3 motifs than control tumors.

The TCR comes from a man aged 45-65 years with renal cell carcinoma. The sequencing here drew on tumor tissue, taken from a patient whose treatment was nephrectomy without radiotherapy. The V call is TRBV6-1, the J call TRBJ2-1, with D perhaps being TRBD1 or TRBD2 (5 bases each). The CDR3 sequence is CASSVTVGDNEQFF. In DNA form, the CDR3 reads TGTGCCAGCAGTGTAACAGTGGGGGACAATGAGCAGTTCTTC.